This T cell receptor (beta chain) emerged from a study of blood T cell repertoires in COVID-19. With 5 bases clipped from V and 0 bases from J, the junction kept 9 bases outside the gene matches. Germline CDR1 KGHSH, CDR2 LQKENI. This CDR3 contains 16 residues. Clones were sequenced by immunoSEQ multiplex PCR, and TCRdb holds only the in-frame ones, with some missing. The sample has about 94,000 clones, 80% seen once. This chain links TRBV18 with TRBJ1-1; 7 bases fit TRBD1. This sequence originates from a human donor in a cohort sampled during active COVID-19. Material for sequencing was peripheral blood. The CDR3 DNA sequence: TGTGCCAGCTCAGCCAGGGGGGCCTTCATGAACACTGAAGCTTTCTTT. It codes for CASSARGAFMNTEAFF.